This T cell receptor beta chain was recovered during a study of T cell repertoires in cytomegalovirus infection. On the study more broadly: Public TCR beta signatures were indicative of both CMV infection and a matching HLA type.

Trimming shortened V by 7 bases and J by 4 bases, and 8 bases separated the two germline ends. Germline V lookup: CDR1 SQVTM, CDR2 ANQGSEA. The CDR3 is made up of 12 amino acids. MiXCR, applied by TCRdb to the reads, yields one record per CDR3 protein. The sample holds approximately 750,000 distinct CDR3 sequences, under 40% seen once. General study points: Ex vivo, HLA-C-restricted CMV-specific TCR beta clonotypes prevailed over the rest of the response.

The table lists this clonotype with a few counts. The target antigen is unknown. The sequenced sample was PBMCs. The chain recombines TRBV29-1 with TRBJ2-6; D perhaps matches TRBD1 (6 bases). The sequence was obtained from a human donor in good health (CMV status not recorded). Some clones in this sample may be carry-over from other donors' samples. The CDR3 sequence is CSAGQGANVLTF. CDR3 DNA: TGCAGCGCCGGACAGGGGGCCAACGTCCTGACTTTC.